Below, 13 T cell receptor beta chains from the same sample are listed, as sequenced in a study of T cells in localized non-small cell lung cancer. Generated by immunoSEQ multiplex PCR, the TCRdb table keeps only in-frame clones and is missing some. The table shows 2,500 to 3,000 clones, with over 25% occurring only once. The material was lung tumor tissue, obtained before any cancer treatment. The receptors stem from a female donor older than 55 with stage I lung adenocarcinoma.

The gene calls are TRBV19 and TRBJ2-1; 9 bases agree with TRBD2. Germline V gene lookup returns CDR1 LNHDA and CDR2 SQIVND (reference sequence). J gave up 3 bases and V 3 bases, and 12 bases lay outside the gene matches. The CDR3 has 18 residues. In nucleotides, the CDR3 is TGTGCCAGTAGTATTGCGGGAGGGTTTGCTTCTAACTACAATGAGCAGTTCTTC. Translating gives CASSIAGGFASNYNEQFF.

The chain links TRBV15 to TRBJ2-1; 13 positions match TRBD2. The length of the CDR3 is 17 residues. Looked up from germline, CDR1 is LNHNV and CDR2 is YYDKDF (reference sequence). V gave up 2 bases and J gave up 5 bases; unmatched junction bases: 6. CDR3 residues: CATSRPIGLAGDNEQFF. The CDR3 nucleotides read TGTGCCACCAGCAGACCTATCGGACTAGCGGGGGACAATGAGCAGTTCTTC.

This clone was counted a few times. The chain links TRBV4-1 to TRBJ2-1; 12 nucleotides agree with TRBD2. Germline V gene data show CDR1 as MGHRA and CDR2 as YSYEKL. V trimming: 0 bases; J trimming: 8 bases; junction bases outside the gene matches: 8. The CDR3 covers 17 residues. The CDR3 loop reads CASSQDPSLAGGDEQFF. The CDR3 coding sequence is TGCGCCAGCAGCCAAGATCCCTCACTAGCGGGAGGAGATGAGCAGTTCTTC.

By sample share, this clone is medium-sized. The chain combines TRBV11-3 with TRBJ1-4; D is possibly TRBD1 (5 bases). V was shortened by 0 bases and J by 4 bases, with 18 bases between the two germline ends. The CDR3 is made up of 18 amino acids. Germline V lookup: CDR1 SGHNT, CDR2 YENEEA. The CDR3: CASSLDSQQRGLNEKLFF. CDR3 coding DNA: TGTGCCAGCAGCTTAGACTCCCAACAACGGGGACTTAATGAAAAACTGTTTTTT.

A few counts support this clone. The chain uses TRBV9 and TRBJ2-3, with D perhaps TRBD2 (6 bases). Per the germline V gene, CDR1 is SGDLS and CDR2 is YYNGEE. V lost 5 bases and J lost 8, with 18 bases in between. CDR3 length: 14 residues. CDR3 sequence (DNA): TGTGCCAGCAGTCCCCCGGGAGTGGTCAGTACGCAGTATTTT. This translates into CASSPPGVVSTQYF. The full variable domain, completed using reference TRBV9 and TRBJ2-3, is DSGVTQTPKHLITATGQRVTLRCSPRSGDLSVYWYQQSLDQGLQFLIQYYNGEERAKGNILERFSAQQFPDLHSELNLSSLELGDSALYFCASSPPGVVSTQYFGPGTRLTVL.

The chain employs TRBV18 and TRBJ2-5, with D perhaps being TRBD1 or TRBD2 (7 bases each). The CDR3 length is 14 residues. V shed 4 bases and J shed 3 bases, with 12 bases lying between them. Germline V gives CDR1 KGHSH, CDR2 LQKENI. CDR3 sequence (DNA): TGTGCCAGCTCACTGCAGGGGGGGGAAGAGACCCAGTACTTC. Encoded protein: CASSLQGGEETQYF. The whole variable domain, remainder taken from reference TRBV18 and TRBJ2-5, is NAGVMQNPRHLVRRRGQEARLRCSPMKGHSHVYWYRQLPEEGLKFMVYLQKENIIDESGMPKERFSAEFPKEGPSILRIQQVVRGDSAAYFCASSLQGGEETQYFGPGTRLLVL.

V gene TRBV29-1 combines with J gene TRBJ1-1, with D maybe TRBD1 (5 bases). The CDR3 covers 12 residues. Germline V gene data show CDR1 as SQVTM and CDR2 as ANQGSEA. Trimming took 7 bases from V and 0 from J, leaving 9 bases between them. The DNA for the CDR3 is TGCAGCGGGGTAGGGGTGAACACTGAAGCTTTCTTT. Translation: CSGVGVNTEAFF.

This clone has just a few counts. The V gene is TRBV6-1, the J gene TRBJ2-4; 8 positions match TRBD1. V shed 1 base and J 4 bases; nucleotides not matched to a gene: 3. The germline V gene has CDR1 MNHNS and CDR2 SASEGT. CDR3 size: 15 residues. The CDR3 loop reads CASSEGGTGKNIQYF. In DNA form, the CDR3 reads TGTGCCAGCAGTGAAGGAGGGACAGGAAAAAACATTCAGTACTTC.

This clone has just a few counts. J is TRBJ2-1 and V is TRBV5-1; 8 bases fit TRBD1. The CDR3 runs 16 residues. Germline V gene data show CDR1 as SGHRS and CDR2 as YFSETQ. Trimming at V came to 0 bases and at J to 4 bases, leaving 6 bases not matched to a gene. The CDR3, as DNA: TGCGCCAGCAGCTTGGGGGGACAGGCGACATACAATGAGCAGTTCTTC. This encodes CASSLGGQATYNEQFF. Filled out from reference TRBV5-1 and TRBJ2-1, the complete variable domain reads KAGVTQTPRYLIKTRGQQVTLSCSPISGHRSVSWYQQTPGQGLQFLFEYFSETQRNKGNFPGRFSGRQFSNSRSEMNVSTLELGDSALYLCASSLGGQATYNEQFFGPGTRLTVL.

This chain links TRBV19 with TRBJ2-4, with D possibly TRBD2 on 6 matching bases. Germline V gene sequence: CDR1 LNHDA, CDR2 SQIVND (reference sequence). The CDR3 consists of 13 residues. In DNA, the CDR3 is TGTGCTGCGGCGGAGGGCCCCAAAAACATTCAGTACTTC. Protein product: CAAAEGPKNIQYF.

This clone is termed medium-sized. This sequence joins TRBV9 and TRBJ1-5, with no clear D. The CDR3 has 13 residues. The V end was cut by 4 bases, the J end by 9 bases, with 14 bases between. The germline V gene encodes CDR1 SGDLS and CDR2 YYNGEE. DNA for the CDR3: TGTGCCAGCAGCCCACGCGACGGTCCGCCCCAGCATTTT. Translation: CASSPRDGPPQHF.

V is TRBV5-1 and J is TRBJ1-1; a weak D match, TRBD1 (6 bases). Between the trimmed V and J ends, which lost 4 bases and 3 bases, there was a span of 16 bases. The CDR3 is made up of 15 amino acids. Per the germline V gene, CDR1 is SGHRS and CDR2 is YFSETQ. The CDR3 is CASSPGVTGDTEAFF. In nucleotides, the CDR3 is TGCGCCAGCAGCCCAGGGGTGACAGGAGACACTGAAGCTTTCTTT.

A few counts support this clone. The chain employs TRBV9 and TRBJ2-5; 12 positions agree with TRBD2. The CDR3 is made up of 17 amino acids. J was trimmed by 2 bases and V by 0 bases; bases with no gene match: 5. Germline V gives CDR1 SGDLS, CDR2 YYNGEE. The chain's CDR3 is CASSVGTGTSGQETQYF. DNA of the CDR3: TGTGCCAGCAGCGTAGGGACTGGGACTAGCGGGCAAGAGACCCAGTACTTC.